This entry features one T cell receptor (beta chain) sequence. What this receptor recognizes is not known. Base qualities are not recorded, but no much larger clone differs from it by a single base. The cohort consisted of 666 healthy bone marrow donors. At the time of sampling, every cohort member was nominally healthy, though immune exposures that went unrecorded were likely present. Of the approximately 610 cohort members, roughly 300 had positive CMV serostatus and roughly 330 had negative CMV serostatus, and CMV serostatus was not recorded for the donor. A peripheral blood sample was provided by each donor, and peripheral blood mononuclear cells were used for TCR beta sequencing. Genomic DNA extraction from the blood cell samples was performed with the Qiagen DNeasy Blood Extraction Kit. The germline V gene encodes CDR1 GTSNPN and CDR2 SVGIG (reference sequence). Between the V and J ends, shortened by 5 bases and 8 bases respectively, the junction contains 10 bases. Inclusive of the bounding cysteine and phenylalanine, the CDR3 is 12 residues long. Just the 36-base CDR3 DNA is kept, in frame starting at base 1.

Library generation was performed with the immunoSEQ multiplex PCR assay. For the multiplex PCR, a mixture combining 60 forward primers for TCR Vbeta segments and 13 reverse primers for TCR Jbeta segments was used. Amplification of the CDR3 region of rearranged TCR beta genes was performed with a multiplex PCR assay on genomic DNA. On the Illumina HiSeq System, the amplified TCR beta libraries were sequenced as 87-base-pair reads. In the paper's pipeline: A later analysis counted some 74 million unique TCR beta chains across the 666 repertoires, and roughly 10 million of these chains were shared by at least two donors. Raw reads were error-corrected and collapsed into unique sequences by a nearest-neighbor algorithm in which closely related sequences were merged to remove PCR and sequencing errors. Alignment of CDR3 sequences to IMGT reference sequences was used to assign V, D and J gene segments. Each retained sequence needed at least a six-nucleotide match to both a V gene segment and a J gene segment. A rearrangement counted as productive if the CDR3 had no stop codons and remained in frame with V and J, and every other rearrangement counted as non-productive. Following IMGT convention, CDR3 was defined as the stretch from the second conserved V-encoded cysteine to the conserved J-encoded phenylalanine. The earlier analysis of about 590 of the donors excluded sequences that lacked an unambiguous match to a single V gene segment. An earlier analysis of 587 of the donors called V segments functional above 56.7% productive rearrangements and segregating when the between-donor standard deviation exceeded 5%. A statistical classification framework was built to diagnose cytomegalovirus status from the catalog of TCR beta chain sequences. A later analysis assigned V and J genes by comparing TCR nucleotide sequences with IMGT/GENE-DB human TR gene sequences. Using the TCRdist pipeline, a later analysis assigned CDR3 sequences along with most-parsimonious VDJ recombination scenarios. A later analysis defined each TCR beta chain by its CDR3 amino acid sequence plus V-gene family, and excluded reads lacking a unique V-gene family. In a later analysis, around 650 highly shared, low-generation-probability nucleotide sequences were removed to address suspected cross-contamination and a sequencing artifact. In a later analysis, a clonal expansion index was calculated for each public chain from normalized within-repertoire ranks of inferred template counts. In a later analysis, generation probabilities were computed with a VDJ recombination model fitted to out-of-frame rearrangements, and the resulting probabilities were checked against IGoR. A later analysis scored TCR-TCR, TCR-HLA and TCR-CMV co-occurrence with hypergeometric tests, applying a repertoire-size bias correction to TCR pairs. To estimate false discovery rates, a later analysis permuted the HLA or CMV assignments 20 times. In a later analysis, co-occurring TCRs were grouped using DBSCAN, and TCRdist sequence similarity was added for clustering within HLA-allele-positive subsets. Repertoires with fewer than 30,000 or more than 120,000 public chains were left out of co-occurrence clustering, as were several repertoires with anomalous nucleotide sharing. This is the immuneACCESS table as TCRdb keeps it, with only in-frame sequences that have V and J called. A part of the clones is gone; compared with another copy, unresolved V genes explain less than half, and the rest is unexplained. V and J calls and clone size follow that table, whereas D and trimming were derived from the DNA. This sample has 70,000 to 95,000 clones in its table, and around 80% of those were observed once. Over 10% of the sample goes to the ten largest clones.

These data come from a study of cytomegalovirus exposure and HLA in healthy donors (dated by TCRdb to 2016 to 2017). About the full investigation: An earlier analysis of several hundred of the donors reported about 280 Gb of sequence data and some 110 million unique TCR beta sequences obtained from around 180 million T cells. Across roughly 420 genotyped donors of the cohort, an average of about 200,000 unique TCR beta nucleotide sequences per donor were sequenced, and approximately 17% of those sequences were non-productive. In a later analysis, previously published TCR beta repertoires from more than 500 donors were re-analyzed and high-resolution HLA genotyping was added so that TCR occurrence patterns could be studied. The study profiled the T cell repertoires of under 700 subjects by immunosequencing and related them to cytomegalovirus serostatus. An earlier analysis of 587 of the donors used high-throughput TCR beta sequencing to judge whether each TCR beta V gene segment behaved as functional or pseudogenic. A later genetic analysis used genome-wide SNP genotypes for about 65% of the roughly 700 donors, treating that subset as a discovery cohort. All discovery cohort repertoires had been generated on a single sequencing platform. The number of typed donors differed by locus: about 620-640 for A, B, C, DRB1 and DQB1; 500 to 550 for DQA1; some 610 for DPA1; and around 490 for DPB1. Approximately 300 gigabases of sequencing data and roughly 81 million unique TCR sequences made up an early release that covered 500 to 650 HLA-typed donors. Because of strong linkage in the cohort, 5 or 6 DR-DQ haplotypes were treated as single units for association and clustering. HLA typing covered class I and class II loci at four-digit resolution. Alongside the repertoire data, information on donor age, sex, ethnicity and CMV serostatus was compiled. High-throughput TCR immunosequencing, statistical association of individual TCRs with disease status, and machine learning were combined to predict cytomegalovirus infection status. Of the 300 to 400 genotyped donors, about 80% fell in the genetic ancestry cluster associated with self-reported Caucasian donors. The later analysis used no new phenotypic data to find candidate immune exposures, relying instead on TCR beta sequences and their occurrence across donors. A separate validation cohort of about 110 different subjects was used in addition to the 666-subject first cohort. The study aimed to test whether signatures of past pathogen exposure could be identified by cataloging public T cell receptors. Overall study results and their limits: In vitro tests confirmed that a few of the cytomegalovirus-associated TCR beta chains recognize cytomegalovirus antigens. Linkage disequilibrium might explain the correlated functional status among segregating V segments, but an unknown experimental factor could not be ruled out. A later analysis found that TCR association rates varied across HLA loci, with DRB1 alleles showing the most associated TCRs and HLA-C alleles the fewest. In the study, 164 TCR beta chains were listed as associated with cytomegalovirus. HLA typing was unavailable for some donors at each locus, so association tests used only the typed subset. A group of highly shared sequence variants was considered likely to be a technical artifact of the sequencing pipeline. The cohort was sequenced for TCR beta chains only, and without alpha or paired-chain data the features that could be detected were limited. Most TCR sequences were observed very rarely across donors, whereas some public TCRs were present in many individuals. The presence/absence analyses assumed that sequencing depth was roughly uniform across donors, and that assumption may not be true. According to a later genetic analysis, donors in an Asian-associated ancestry cluster had fewer N-insertions in productive TCRs than the approximately 630-donor mean. A further reported finding was that TCR beta sequences accurately predicted the HLA-A and HLA-B alleles for most subjects in the first cohort. Some IMGT-functional V segments, including TRBV6-2 and TRBV6-3, could not be told apart with the 87-base-pair reads, so those segments were excluded. Broadly in line with IMGT annotations, most TCR beta V segments showed up in productive rearrangements about 87% or about 30% of the time in an earlier analysis of 587 of the donors. In a later genetic analysis, a missense DCLRE1C variant was associated with V-gene and J-gene trimming of TCR beta chains, and the association was replicated in an independent cohort. In both the original and validation cohorts, the classifier was reported to diagnose cytomegalovirus status with high specificity and sensitivity. In a later analysis, HLA-associated TCR beta chains showed more clonal expansion and lower generation probabilities than non-associated chains that were equally common. At a false discovery rate of 0.05, a later analysis linked 16,951 TCR beta sequences to specific HLA alleles. Most CMV-associated TCR beta chains appeared to be HLA-restricted in a later analysis, and the HLA associations seemed to be driven largely by CMV exposure. Immune exposure information for the cohort was limited to CMV serostatus. Because counts were too low, about 18 rarely observed V segments, including chromosome 9 orphons, were excluded from the earlier analysis of a few hundred of the donors. According to a later analysis, parvovirus B19, influenza, CMV and Epstein-Barr virus appeared linked to several top co-occurrence clusters. When HLA alleles, especially DR and DQ, strongly co-occurred, attributing TCR associations to individual alleles was difficult. According to the authors, the approach could potentially be generalized to other disease states and immunological phenotypes.

Sequencing input: PBMCs. The V and J segments used are TRBV30 and TRBJ1-6, with a weak D call of TRBD1 (6 bases match). The TCR comes from a human donor in good health. The DNA reads TGTGCCTGGCAGGGGAATTATTCACCCCTCCACTTT. This is translated as CAWQGNYSPLHF.